These 9 T cell receptor beta chains came from one sample sequenced in a study of breast tumors, draining lymph nodes, adjacent tissues. TCRdb re-derived calls from the multiplex PCR reads in MiXCR, one entry per CDR3 protein. The sample lists more than 250,000 distinct CDR3 sequences; 30% were seen once. Axillary draining lymph nodes of breast cancer patients supplied the node samples. The sequencing input was axillary lymph node tissue. The receptors come from a female donor with breast cancer. Some clones in this sample may be carry-over from other donors' samples.

This clonotype was observed at least ten times. The chain employs TRBV5-1 and TRBJ1-2; TRBD1 might be the D (5 bases). V was pared by 2 bases and J by 6 bases, with 14 bases between. This CDR3 comprises 14 residues. The germline CDR1 and CDR2 sequences are SGHRS and YFSETQ. The CDR3 region is CASSLGDWRNGYTF. The CDR3 region has the DNA TGCGCCAGCAGCTTAGGGGATTGGAGAAATGGCTACACCTTC.

Points on this clonotype: This could be a read error, since a much larger clone is one nucleotide away. V and J are TRBV20-1 and TRBJ1-5; D gene unclear. CDR1 is DFQATT and CDR2 is SNEGSKA in the germline V gene (reference sequence). V was trimmed by 3 bases and J by 7 bases, leaving 19 bases between them. The CDR3 runs to 15 residues. The CDR3: CSASPLGREAQPQHF. CDR3 nucleotides: TGCAGTGCTAGTCCCCTCGGGAGGGAGGCGCAGCCCCAGCATTTT.

As for this clonotype: This clone may be a read error of a much larger clone one base away. V usage is TRBV7-2 and J usage is TRBJ2-1; D perhaps matches TRBD2 (6 bases). The CDR3 is made up of 15 amino acids. Germline V gene data show CDR1 as SGHTA and CDR2 as FQGNSA. V was clipped by 0 bases and J by 8 bases, with 14 bases between them. The CDR3 reads CASSLAGGTYDEQFF. The DNA for the CDR3 is TGTGCCAGCAGCTTAGCGGGGGGAACTTACGATGAGCAGTTCTTC.

This clonotype was counted at least ten times. The chain is built from TRBV30 and TRBJ1-5; unclear D gene. Germline CDR1 and CDR2: GTSNPN and SVGIG (reference sequence). The CDR3 consists of 13 residues. V dropped 0 bases and J dropped 7 bases, with 10 bases sitting between them. This CDR3 is CAWSVGSDQPQHF. The DNA of the CDR3 is TGTGCCTGGAGTGTCGGGTCAGACCAGCCCCAGCATTTT.

Turning to this clonotype: A much larger clone lies a single base off, so this may be a read error. The chain carries TRBV5-8 and TRBJ2-1, with D perhaps assigned TRBD1 or TRBD2 (8 bases each). The germline gives CDR1 SGHTS, CDR2 YDEGEE. CDR3 size: 19 residues. Trimming cost V 2 bases and J 5 bases, with 26 bases left between them. CDR3: CASSLGQGASGYPDNEQFF. The CDR3 bases are TGTGCCAGCAGCTTAGGTCAGGGGGCTAGCGGGTACCCGGACAATGAGCAGTTCTTC.

To note about this clonotype: One base away lies a much larger clone, so this may be a sequencing read error. The chain links TRBV20-1 to TRBJ2-7; TRBD2 matches 8 bases. The V gene end was trimmed by 0 bases and the J gene end by 2 bases; junction bases not matched to a gene: 6. CDR1 is DFQATT, CDR2 SNEGSKA, per germline (reference sequence). The CDR3 extends over 15 amino acids. The CDR3 spells CSARDTSGSAYEQYF. The CDR3 DNA follows: TGCAGTGCTAGAGATACGAGCGGGAGCGCCTACGAGCAGTACTTC.

This clonotype was seen repeatedly, ten times or more. V gene TRBV7-3 combines with J gene TRBJ2-3; no clear D. The CDR3 extends over 14 amino acids. Deletions cut 5 bases from V and 2 bases from J, with 11 bases between. Germline CDR1 reads SGHTA; CDR2 reads FQGTGA. The CDR3 loop is CASSRSLDTDTQYF. In DNA, the CDR3 is TGTGCCAGCAGCCGGTCATTAGACACAGATACGCAGTATTTT.

The gene calls are TRBV6-1 and TRBJ2-3, with D unresolved. CDR1 and CDR2 from the germline V gene are MNHNS and SASEGT. Trimming pared 7 bases from V and 5 bases from J, leaving 22 bases between. This CDR3 contains 16 residues. The DNA of the CDR3 is TGTGCCAGCACCCCCGGCCTTAGGTTGGGCATAGATACGCAGTATTTT. It translates to CASTPGLRLGIDTQYF.

This clonotype showed up many times. The chain carries TRBV4-2 and TRBJ2-7; no reliable D call. V was cut by 2 bases and J by 7 bases, with 12 bases left in between. The CDR3 loop spans 13 amino acids. Germline V gene data show CDR1 as LGHNA and CDR2 as YNFKEQ. The CDR3 loop is CASSQSPGTEQYF. CDR3 in DNA: TGTGCCAGCAGCCAATCGCCCGGCACTGAGCAGTACTTC.